What follows describes a single T cell receptor beta chain. Its antigen is still unknown. At one of its ends the junction is not consistent with the germline gene, which may arise from a read error. The TCR beta cDNA libraries contained unique molecular identifiers. A single record per CDR3 protein comes from TCRdb applying MiXCR to the PCR reads. This sample yields around 400,000 distinct CDR3 sequences, of which 35% to 45% are seen a single time; under 9% belongs to the top ten. This specimen comes from a study of post-analysis software for immune sequencing data. Whole-study context: Several disease courses (relapsing-remitting, secondary progressive and progressive-relapsing) of multiple sclerosis were included. Findings and limits, study-wide: There were five TRBV segments more frequent in patients than controls, and TRBV5-6, TRBV5-1 and TRBV20-1 were among them. Among multiple sclerosis patients, normalized Chao1 diversity was significantly below that of controls. F-measure co-clustering was strong for batch-matched samples.

The CDR3 runs to 12 residues. Per germline, CDR1 SQVTM and CDR2 ANQGSEA. The gene calls are TRBV29-1 and TRBJ2-7, with D hard to call. Input material: blood. This receptor was identified in a girl aged 2 to 9 with multiple sclerosis. The DNA for the CDR3 is TGCAGCGTTGAAGAGTTCGGGTACGCGCAGTACTTC. This codes for CSVEEFGYAQYF.